This is a list of T cell receptor beta chains from one sample in a study of cytomegalovirus exposure and HLA in healthy donors. The repertoire was sequenced with immunoSEQ multiplex PCR; TCRdb's copy has only in-frame clones and lacks some. The sample lists about 94,000 clones, approximately 79% occurring once. The specimen was PBMCs. The source of these receptors is a woman in her thirties or forties in good health and CMV-seronegative. The CDR3 runs from the conserved cysteine through the conserved F or W. D genes are given only for firm matches. Clone size is stated in some rows and not others, as once, few, many or a class when expanded.

- - TRBJ1-5 TRBV7-8 CASSPLGVVGQPQHF TGTGCCAGCAGCCCCCTAGGGGTCGTGGGACAGCCCCAGCATTTT
- few TRBJ2-1 TRBV19 CASSPEASYNEQFF TGTGCCAGTAGTCCGGAGGCCTCCTACAATGAGCAGTTCTTC
TRBD1 - TRBJ1-1 TRBV27 CASSPRTGGRTEAFF TGTGCCAGCAGTCCCCGGACAGGGGGAAGGACTGAAGCTTTCTTT
TRBD1 few TRBJ2-3 TRBV6-6 CASSRGQGGTDTQYF TGTGCCAGCAGCAGGGGACAGGGAGGCACAGATACGCAGTATTTT
- - TRBJ1-3 TRBV5-1 CASRPLGSSGNTIYF TGCGCCAGCAGGCCTCTCGGGTCGTCTGGAAACACCATATATTTT
- few TRBJ2-6 TRBV10-3 CAISESPVGGANVLTF TGTGCCATCAGTGAGTCTCCGGTTGGTGGGGCCAACGTCCTGACTTTC
- - TRBJ1-1 TRBV30 CAWSQGKIEAFF TGTGCCTGGAGTCAGGGCAAAATTGAGGCTTTCTTT
TRBD1 - TRBJ1-2 TRBV4-3 CASRPDRAYGYTF TGCGCCAGCAGACCGGACAGGGCCTATGGCTACACCTTC
TRBD2 - TRBJ2-7 TRBV12-5 CASGVWLAVDYEQYF TGTGCTAGTGGTGTGTGGCTAGCGGTCGACTACGAGCAGTACTTC
- - TRBJ1-5 TRBV2 CASTGEAVNQPQHF TGTGCCAGCACGGGGGAGGCCGTCAATCAGCCCCAGCATTTT
TRBD1 - TRBJ2-3 TRBV6-5 CASSSTGTSDTQYF TGTGCCAGCAGTTCGACAGGGACCTCAGATACGCAGTATTTT
TRBD1 - TRBJ2-2 TRBV19 CATRDRGTGELFF TGTGCCACCCGGGACAGGGGAACCGGGGAGCTGTTTTTT
- - TRBJ1-1 TRBV4-3 CASSQGTLLPEAFF TGCGCCAGCAGCCAGGGGACTCTCCTACCTGAAGCTTTCTTT
TRBD1 few TRBJ1-5 TRBV27 CASSYDRGEPQNF TGTGCCAGCAGTTACGACAGGGGGGAGCCCCAGAATTTT
TRBD2 once TRBJ2-5 TRBV9 CASSVGSSGGEETQYF TGTGCCAGCAGCGTCGGTTCTAGCGGGGGGGAAGAGACCCAGTACTTC
- once TRBJ2-5 TRBV5-4 CASSLVVRGLETQYF TGTGCCAGCAGCTTGGTGGTCAGAGGGCTGGAGACCCAGTACTTC
TRBD1 - TRBJ1-1 TRBV6-1 CASSVGTVNTEAFF TGTGCCAGCAGTGTGGGGACAGTGAACACTGAAGCTTTCTTT
- - TRBJ2-7 TRBV19 CASSTGVQYEQYF TGTGCCAGCTCAACCGGGGTCCAATACGAGCAGTACTTC
TRBD1 - TRBJ1-2 TRBV30 CAWSVQGVGGYTF TGTGCCTGGAGTGTACAGGGGGTCGGCGGCTACACCTTC
TRBD1 - TRBJ1-2 TRBV28 CASKGTGGYTF TGTGCCAGCAAGGGGACAGGTGGCTACACCTTC
- - TRBJ1-1 TRBV6-1 CASSVEGDTEAFF TGTGCCAGCAGTGTGGAAGGGGACACTGAAGCTTTCTTT
- - TRBJ2-7 TRBV7-9 CSSSFGGAALRDAYEQYF TGTTCCAGCAGCTTCGGAGGAGCCGCATTGAGGGATGCCTACGAGCAGTACTTC
TRBD1 - TRBJ1-1 TRBV30 CAWSVRRGLTEAFF TGTGCCTGGAGTGTACGAAGGGGGCTCACTGAAGCTTTCTTT
- - TRBJ1-6 TRBV5-6 CASSLKGYPTMVPPLHF TGTGCCAGCAGCTTGAAGGGGTACCCAACGATGGTCCCACCCCTCCACTTT
TRBD1 - TRBJ1-5 TRBV4-3 CASSQDRDRPHQPQHF TGCGCCAGCAGCCAAGACAGGGACAGGCCCCACCAGCCCCAGCATTTT
- - TRBJ1-2 TRBV18 CASSPTTEFNYGYTF TGTGCCAGCTCCCCTACGACAGAATTCAACTATGGCTACACCTTC
TRBD1 once TRBJ1-6 TRBV30 CAWSVTGGNSPLHF TGTGCCTGGAGTGTAACAGGGGGAAATTCACCCCTCCACTTT
- - TRBJ1-2 TRBV5-6 CASSLSRSEYGYTF TGTGCCAGCAGCTTGTCTAGGTCGGAGTATGGCTACACCTTC
- - TRBJ2-2 TRBV30 CAWRGGHTGELFF TGTGCCTGGAGAGGGGGTCACACCGGGGAGCTGTTTTTT
- - TRBJ1-2 TRBV4-2 CASSQDLANYGYTF TGTGCCAGCAGCCAAGATCTAGCCAACTATGGCTACACCTTC
TRBD1 - TRBJ1-1 TRBV7-8 CASSLSGQVYTEAFF TGTGCCAGCAGCCTATCGGGACAGGTGTACACTGAAGCTTTCTTT
TRBD1 - TRBJ2-7 TRBV30 CAWATGTVSYEQYF TGTGCCTGGGCCACCGGGACAGTCTCCTACGAGCAGTACTTC
TRBD1 - TRBJ2-1 TRBV7-8 CASSLRDRGFPNEQFF TGTGCCAGCAGCTTACGGGACAGGGGTTTTCCCAATGAGCAGTTCTTC
- - TRBJ1-1 TRBV27 CASSLEGLLTEAFF TGTGCCAGCAGTTTGGAGGGGCTATTGACTGAAGCTTTCTTT
- few TRBJ1-1 TRBV6-1 CASSEGGWVGTEAFF TGTGCCAGCAGTGAAGGAGGATGGGTCGGGACTGAAGCTTTCTTT
TRBD1 - TRBJ1-5 TRBV10-3 CAISESGSGGGQPQHF TGTGCCATCAGTGAGTCCGGGTCAGGGGGCGGTCAGCCCCAGCATTTT
- - TRBJ1-5 TRBV28 CASSLGYQPQHF TGTGCCAGCAGTTTAGGCTATCAGCCCCAGCATTTT
- - TRBJ2-3 TRBV5-8 CASSLPLKESGTQYF TGTGCCAGCAGCTTGCCACTGAAGGAGAGTGGGACGCAGTATTTT
TRBD2 - TRBJ2-5 TRBV7-6 CASARGGDEETQYF TGTGCCAGCGCCCGGGGGGGGGACGAGGAGACCCAGTACTTC
TRBD1 few TRBJ1-2 TRBV5-4 CASSAGQGAVSSF TGTGCCAGCAGCGCCGGACAGGGGGCTGTTTCCAGCTTC
TRBD1 - TRBJ2-7 TRBV5-1 CASSLVGQGRYEQYF TGCGCCAGCAGCTTGGTGGGACAGGGCCGCTACGAGCAGTACTTC
TRBD1 - TRBJ1-2 TRBV28 CASTDRENGYTF TGTGCCAGCACTGACAGGGAGAATGGCTACACCTTC
- - TRBJ1-6 TRBV9 CASSLTGYNSPLHF TGTGCCAGCAGCCTTACAGGGTATAATTCACCCCTCCACTTT
TRBD1 - TRBJ1-1 TRBV6-5 CASRPGTGNTEAFF TGTGCCAGCAGGCCCGGGACAGGGAACACTGAAGCTTTCTTT
TRBD2 - TRBJ2-3 TRBV30 CAWSEGTKSLKPDTQYF TGTGCCTGGAGTGAGGGGACTAAATCACTAAAGCCAGATACGCAGTATTTT
TRBD1 - TRBJ1-2 TRBV27 CASSSSGTGTNYGYTF TGTGCCAGCAGTTCCTCCGGGACAGGAACTAACTATGGCTACACCTTC
- - TRBJ2-3 TRBV28 CASSLAAGGLDTQYF TGTGCCAGCAGTTTAGCAGCGGGTGGCTTAGATACGCAGTATTTT
- - TRBJ1-5 TRBV15 CATSRDLRGSGNQPQHF TGTGCCACCAGCAGAGATCTAAGGGGTTCAGGCAATCAGCCCCAGCATTTT
TRBD1 many TRBJ1-1 TRBV5-1 CASSTTGGDLAEAFF TGCGCCAGCAGCACGACAGGGGGCGATCTAGCTGAAGCTTTCTTT
- - TRBJ1-3 TRBV19 CASSSFGRGSGNTIYF TGTGCCAGTAGCAGCTTCGGGCGGGGCTCTGGAAACACCATATATTTT
- once TRBJ2-7 TRBV2 CASSEWAPQYF TGTGCCAGCAGTGAATGGGCGCCACAGTACTTC
- few TRBJ1-2 TRBV29-1 CSVEDREGPVGYTF TGCAGCGTTGAAGATCGGGAGGGGCCGGTGGGCTACACCTTC
TRBD1 - TRBJ2-1 TRBV6-5 CASSYRDRGYNEQFF TGTGCCAGCAGTTACAGGGACAGGGGCTACAATGAGCAGTTCTTC
TRBD2 - TRBJ2-3 TRBV28 CASSLRGGDPSTDTQYF TGTGCCAGCAGCCTACGGGGGGGGGACCCGAGCACAGATACGCAGTATTTT
TRBD2 - TRBJ2-5 TRBV7-2 CASSLALAGAQETQYF TGTGCCAGCAGCTTAGCGCTAGCGGGGGCCCAAGAGACCCAGTACTTC
TRBD2 - TRBJ2-7 TRBV7-9 CASSLAGTSGGGQYF TGTGCCAGCAGCTTAGCCGGGACTAGCGGGGGGGGGCAGTACTTC
- - TRBJ1-3 TRBV2 CASRPRVGNTIYF TGTGCCAGCAGGCCCAGGGTTGGAAACACCATATATTTT
- - TRBJ1-2 TRBV27 CASSSGTIRNYGYTF TGTGCCAGCAGCTCGGGGACAATCCGTAACTATGGCTACACCTTC
- once TRBJ1-2 TRBV7-2 CASSPAAGVYGYTF TGTGCCAGCAGCCCAGCCGCAGGGGTGTATGGCTACACCTTC
TRBD2 - TRBJ2-3 TRBV14 CASSQGSSGGAQDTQYF TGTGCCAGCAGCCAAGGATCAAGCGGGGGGGCCCAAGATACGCAGTATTTT